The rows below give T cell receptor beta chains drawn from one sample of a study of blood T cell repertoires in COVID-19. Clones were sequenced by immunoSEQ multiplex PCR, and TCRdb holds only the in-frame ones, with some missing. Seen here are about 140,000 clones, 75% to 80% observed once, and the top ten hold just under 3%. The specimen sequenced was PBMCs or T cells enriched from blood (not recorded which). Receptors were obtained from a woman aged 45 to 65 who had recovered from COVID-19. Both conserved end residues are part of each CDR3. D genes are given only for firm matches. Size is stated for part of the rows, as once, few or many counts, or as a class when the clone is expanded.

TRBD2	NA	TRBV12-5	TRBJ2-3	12	CASGPGGDTQYF	TGTGCTAGTGGCCCCGGGGGGGATACGCAGTATTTT
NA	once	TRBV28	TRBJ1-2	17	CASSSMRQVFLVYGYTF	TGTGCCAGCAGTTCTATGCGACAGGTTTTCCTGGTCTATGGCTACACCTTC
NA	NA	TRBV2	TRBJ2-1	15	CAQHMGQGRGNEQFF	TGTGCCCAACACATGGGGCAGGGGAGAGGAAATGAGCAGTTCTTC
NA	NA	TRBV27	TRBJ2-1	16	CASRIGSQGSYNEQFF	TGTGCCAGCAGGATCGGTTCCCAGGGCTCCTACAATGAGCAGTTCTTC
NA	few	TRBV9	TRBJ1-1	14	CASSVSGSYTEAFF	TGTGCCAGCAGCGTATCGGGGTCGTACACTGAAGCTTTCTTT
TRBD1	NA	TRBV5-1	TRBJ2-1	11	CASSLGTGMFF	TGCGCCAGCAGCTTGGGGACAGGGATGTTCTTC
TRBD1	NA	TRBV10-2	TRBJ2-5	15	CASRADREYQETQYF	TGCGCCAGCAGAGCGGACAGGGAGTACCAAGAGACCCAGTACTTC
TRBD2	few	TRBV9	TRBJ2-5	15	CASSVGPAGGETQYF	TGTGCCAGCAGCGTAGGGCCAGCGGGGGGTGAGACCCAGTACTTC
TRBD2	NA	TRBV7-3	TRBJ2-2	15	CASRSAGGPTGELFF	TGTGCCAGCAGGTCGGCGGGAGGGCCCACCGGGGAGCTGTTTTTT
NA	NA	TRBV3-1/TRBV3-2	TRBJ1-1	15	CASSQGAGMNTEAFF	TGTGCCAGCAGCCAAGGAGCAGGGATGAACACTGAAGCTTTCTTT
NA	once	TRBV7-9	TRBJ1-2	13	CASSLGAQYGYTF	TGTGCCAGCAGCTTAGGGGCTCAATATGGCTACACCTTC
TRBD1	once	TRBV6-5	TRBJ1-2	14	CASRRTGAYYGYTF	TGTGCCAGCAGGAGGACAGGGGCTTACTATGGCTACACCTTC
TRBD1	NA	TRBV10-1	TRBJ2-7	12	CASSGQGYEQYF	TGCGCCAGCAGTGGACAGGGGTACGAGCAGTACTTC
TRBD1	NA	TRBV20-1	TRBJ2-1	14	CSASSGTGDYEQFF	TGCAGTGCTAGTTCCGGGACAGGGGACTATGAGCAGTTCTTC
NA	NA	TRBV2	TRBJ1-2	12	CASSELGGGYTF	TGTGCCAGCAGTGAGTTGGGAGGCGGCTACACCTTC
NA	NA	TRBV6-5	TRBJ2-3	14	CASRWRGLTDTQYF	TGTGCCAGCAGGTGGCGGGGGCTCACAGATACGCAGTATTTT
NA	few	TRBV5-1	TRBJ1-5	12	CASSLDGQPQHF	TGCGCCAGCAGCTTAGATGGCCAGCCCCAGCATTTT
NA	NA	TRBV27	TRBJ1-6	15	CASSTRQSGGSPLHF	TGTGCCAGCAGTACTCGACAGTCCGGGGGTTCACCCCTCCACTTT
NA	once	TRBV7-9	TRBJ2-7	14	CASSLAAYPGKQYF	TGTGCCAGCAGCTTAGCCGCCTACCCCGGGAAGCAGTACTTC
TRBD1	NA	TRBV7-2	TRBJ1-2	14	CASSLSQGRRGYTF	TGTGCCAGCAGCTTATCACAGGGGCGCCGGGGCTACACCTTC
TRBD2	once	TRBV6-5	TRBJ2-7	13	CASTAGGIYEQYF	TGTGCCAGCACCGCCGGGGGGATCTACGAGCAGTACTTC
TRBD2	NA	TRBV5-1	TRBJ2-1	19	CASSSLSGGGRSSYNEQFF	TGCGCCAGCAGCTCACTGAGCGGGGGGGGCCGGAGCTCCTACAATGAGCAGTTCTTC
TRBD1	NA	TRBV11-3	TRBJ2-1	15	CASSPGTGGYNEQFF	TGTGCCAGCAGCCCAGGGACAGGTGGTTACAATGAGCAGTTCTTC
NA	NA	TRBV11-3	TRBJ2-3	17	CASSFSPTGGERDTQYF	TGTGCCAGCAGCTTCTCCCCCACCGGAGGGGAAAGGGATACGCAGTATTTT
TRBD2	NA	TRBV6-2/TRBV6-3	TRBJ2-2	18	CASSYGTSGRAHTGELFF	TGTGCCAGCAGTTACGGGACTAGCGGGAGGGCCCACACCGGGGAGCTGTTTTTT
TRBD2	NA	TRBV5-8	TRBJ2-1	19	CASSGGTSGRAVSYNEQFF	TGTGCCAGCAGCGGAGGGACTAGCGGGAGGGCCGTCTCCTACAATGAGCAGTTCTTC
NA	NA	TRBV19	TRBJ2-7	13	CASSIGGSYEQYF	TGTGCCAGTAGTATTGGGGGGAGCTACGAGCAGTACTTC